The present TCR beta chain was sequenced within a study of TIL therapy for anti-PD-1-resistant metastatic lung cancer. This was the immunoSEQ v3 assay. Sequencing used immunoSEQ multiplex PCR; TCRdb keeps in-frame clones, though not all of them. The table has approximately 23,000 clones, 60% to 80% seen once. Time point denoted: pre-treatment sample, taken before nivolumab and TIL therapy. Tumor tissue came from excised metastases, mostly pleural nodules or supraclavicular lymph nodes. V lost 1 base and J lost 2; bases outside the gene matches: 1. This CDR3 comprises 14 residues. From germline, CDR1 is SEHNR and CDR2 FQNEAQ (reference sequence).

This receptor was obtained from a woman aged 30-79 years with non-small cell lung cancer. The chain combines TRBV7-9 with TRBJ2-7; TRBD1 agrees at 8 bases. Sequencing used tumor tissue, obtained at baseline. This CDR3 reads CASSLGTGPYEQYF. The CDR3, as DNA: TGTGCCAGCAGCTTAGGGACAGGGCCCTACGAGCAGTACTTC. The full variable domain, completed using reference TRBV7-9 and TRBJ2-7, is DTGVSQNPRHKITKRGQNVTFRCDPISEHNRLYWYRQTLGQGPEFLTYFQNEAQLEKSRLLSDRFSAERPKGSFSTLEIQRTEQGDSAMYLCASSLGTGPYEQYFGPGTRLTVT.